This T cell receptor beta chain is from a study of beta chain features in type 1 diabetes. On the study more broadly: Regarding age, gender and cell yields, patients proved similar to healthy donors.

CDR1 and CDR2 (germline): SGDLS, YYNGEE. The ends were cut back, 0 bases at V and 5 bases at J, with 8 bases in the middle. This CDR3 spans 14 amino acids. Concerning this clone: As yet, its antigen is unknown.

Whole-study findings and limits: Sequencing the cDNA could make cells with high TCR expression show up more than they should.

Of the isolated RNA, all was reverse transcribed, and so the sequenced material was expressed TCRB transcripts. Repertoires were generated with immunoSEQ multiplex PCR, while TCRdb's copy carries only in-frame clones and drops some. This sample has 850,000 to 900,000 clones, with 17% found just once. A CD45RO/CCR7/CD25/CD127/CD95/CD27 panel sorted naive, central memory, regulatory and stem cell-like memory CD4+ cells. Each of the sorted populations had a purity greater than 95%. The clonotype comes from a young woman in good health. The sample comprised naive CD4+ T cells from blood. The chain recombines TRBV9 with TRBJ2-2; D unclear. CDR3 nucleotides: TGTGCCAGCAGCGTAGCCTCACTTACCGGGGAGCTGTTTTTT. This codes for CASSVASLTGELFF.